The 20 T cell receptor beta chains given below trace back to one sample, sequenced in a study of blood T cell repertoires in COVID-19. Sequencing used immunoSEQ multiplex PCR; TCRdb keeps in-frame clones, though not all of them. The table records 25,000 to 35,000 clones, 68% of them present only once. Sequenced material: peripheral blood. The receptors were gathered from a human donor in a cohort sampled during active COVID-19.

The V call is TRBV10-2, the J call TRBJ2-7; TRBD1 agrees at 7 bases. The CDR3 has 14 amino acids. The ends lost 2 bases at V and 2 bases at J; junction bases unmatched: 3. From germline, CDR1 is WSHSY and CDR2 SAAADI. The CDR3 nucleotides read TGCGCCAGCAGTGAGGTGCAGGGGGCCTACGAGCAGTACTTC. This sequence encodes CASSEVQGAYEQYF.

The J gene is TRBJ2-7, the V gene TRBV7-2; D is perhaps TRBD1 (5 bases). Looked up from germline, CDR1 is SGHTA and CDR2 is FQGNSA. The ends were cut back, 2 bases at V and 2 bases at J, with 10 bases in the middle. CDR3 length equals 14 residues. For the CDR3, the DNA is TGTGCCAGCAGCTTACAGGGATCAACCTACGAGCAGTACTTC. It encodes CASSLQGSTYEQYF.

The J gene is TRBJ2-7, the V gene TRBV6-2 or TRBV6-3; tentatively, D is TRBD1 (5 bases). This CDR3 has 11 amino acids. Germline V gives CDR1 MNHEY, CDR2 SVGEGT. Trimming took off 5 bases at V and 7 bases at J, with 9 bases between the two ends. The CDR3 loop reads CASSNDREQYF. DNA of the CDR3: TGTGCCAGCAGTAACGACAGAGAGCAGTACTTC.

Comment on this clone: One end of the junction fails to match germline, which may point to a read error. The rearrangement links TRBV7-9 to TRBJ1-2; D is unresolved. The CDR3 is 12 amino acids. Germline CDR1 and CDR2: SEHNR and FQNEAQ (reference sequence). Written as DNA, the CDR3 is TGTGCCAGCAGTCCCGGTTCGAGGCCTACATCCTTC. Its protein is CASSPGSRPTSF.

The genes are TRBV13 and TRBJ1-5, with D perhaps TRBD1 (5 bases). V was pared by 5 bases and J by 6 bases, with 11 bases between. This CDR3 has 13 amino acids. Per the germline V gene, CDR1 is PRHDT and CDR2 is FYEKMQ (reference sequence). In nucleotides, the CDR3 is TGTGCCAGCAGCAAAAGTGGGGCTCAGCCCCAGCATTTT. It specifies CASSKSGAQPQHF. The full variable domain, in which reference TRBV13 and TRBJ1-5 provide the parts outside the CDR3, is AAGVIQSPRHLIKEKRETATLKCYPIPRHDTVYWYQQGPGQDPQFLISFYEKMQSDKGSIPDRFSAQQFSDYHSELNMSSLELGDSALYFCASSKSGAQPQHFGDGTRLSIL.

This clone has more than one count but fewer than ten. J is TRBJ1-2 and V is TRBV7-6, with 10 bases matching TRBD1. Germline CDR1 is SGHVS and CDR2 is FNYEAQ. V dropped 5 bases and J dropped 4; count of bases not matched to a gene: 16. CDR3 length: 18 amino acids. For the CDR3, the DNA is TGTGCCAGCAGCCCAAGGCGACCGGGACAGGGGACACGCTATGGCTACACCTTC. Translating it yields CASSPRRPGQGTRYGYTF.

CDR3 nucleotides: TGTGCCAGCAGTTACGGCCCGTCTGGTAATTCACCCCTCCACTTT. Its protein product is CASSYGPSGNSPLHF. This chain links TRBV6-2 or TRBV6-3 with TRBJ1-6; no firm D call. Trimming took off 2 bases at V and 6 bases at J, with 11 bases between the two ends. The germline gives CDR1 MNHEY, CDR2 SVGEGT. The CDR3 runs 15 residues.

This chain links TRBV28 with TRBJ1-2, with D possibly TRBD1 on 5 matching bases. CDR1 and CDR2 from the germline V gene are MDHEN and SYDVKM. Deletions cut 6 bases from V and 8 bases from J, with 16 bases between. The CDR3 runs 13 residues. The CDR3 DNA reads TGTGCCAGCAGCCGACCAGGGAAGGGGGGCTACACCTTC. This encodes CASSRPGKGGYTF.

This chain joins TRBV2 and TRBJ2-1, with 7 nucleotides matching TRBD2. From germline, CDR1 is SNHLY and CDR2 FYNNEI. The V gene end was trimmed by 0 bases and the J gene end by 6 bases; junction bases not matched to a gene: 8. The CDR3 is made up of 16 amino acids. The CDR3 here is CASSEAGAGAGNEQFF. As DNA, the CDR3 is TGTGCCAGCAGTGAAGCGGGTGCGGGAGCTGGCAATGAGCAGTTCTTC.

The CDR3 nucleotides are TGTGCCACCAGCAGAAGACAGGGGGCACTCCAGAACAATGAGCAGTTCTTC. This gives the protein CATSRRQGALQNNEQFF. The chain carries TRBV15 and TRBJ2-1, with 10 bases that match TRBD1. The CDR3 is 17 residues long. The ends lost 2 bases at V and 5 bases at J; junction bases unmatched: 9. The germline gives CDR1 LNHNV, CDR2 YYDKDF (reference sequence). Variable domain in full (rest from reference TRBV15 and TRBJ2-1): DAMVIQNPRYQVTQFGKPVTLSCSQTLNHNVMYWYQQKSSQAPKLLFHYYDKDFNNEADTPDNFQSRRPNTSFCFLDIRSPGLGDTAMYLCATSRRQGALQNNEQFFGPGTRLTVL.

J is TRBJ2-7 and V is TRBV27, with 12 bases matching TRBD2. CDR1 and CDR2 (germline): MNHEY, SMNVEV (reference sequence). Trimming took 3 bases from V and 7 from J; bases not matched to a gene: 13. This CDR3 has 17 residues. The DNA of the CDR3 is TGTGCCAGCAGTTTTGTCCCTCTGACTAGCGGGAGTTATGAGCAGTACTTC. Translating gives CASSFVPLTSGSYEQYF.

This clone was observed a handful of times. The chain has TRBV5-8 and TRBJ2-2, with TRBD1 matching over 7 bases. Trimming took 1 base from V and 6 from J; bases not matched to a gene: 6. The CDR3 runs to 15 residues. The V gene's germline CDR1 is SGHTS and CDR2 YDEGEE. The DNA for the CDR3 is TGTGCCAGCAGCTTGATCAAGGGGGCATCCGGGGAGCTGTTTTTT. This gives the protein CASSLIKGASGELFF.

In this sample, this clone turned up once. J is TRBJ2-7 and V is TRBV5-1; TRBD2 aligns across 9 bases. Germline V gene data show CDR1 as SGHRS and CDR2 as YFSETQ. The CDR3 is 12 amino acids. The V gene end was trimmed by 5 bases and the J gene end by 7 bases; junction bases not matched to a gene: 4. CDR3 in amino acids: CASSGLASEQYF. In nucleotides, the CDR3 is TGCGCCAGCAGTGGACTAGCGAGTGAGCAGTACTTC.

For the CDR3, the DNA is TGTGCCAGCAGTTTCCTCCTCAGCTCTGGGGCCAACGTCCTGACTTTC. Translation gives CASSFLLSSGANVLTF. J is TRBJ2-6 and V is TRBV27; D not resolved. The CDR3 is 16 residues long. V gave up 3 bases and J gave up 0 bases, with 9 bases separating them. CDR1 is MNHEY and CDR2 is SMNVEV in the germline V gene (reference sequence).

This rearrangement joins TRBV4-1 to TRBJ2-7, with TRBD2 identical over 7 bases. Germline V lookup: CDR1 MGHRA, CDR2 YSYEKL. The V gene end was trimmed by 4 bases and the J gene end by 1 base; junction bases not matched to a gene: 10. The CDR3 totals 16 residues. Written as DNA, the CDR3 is TGCGCCAGCAGCCCCACGGGGGAGGGGCGATCCTACGAGCAGTACTTC. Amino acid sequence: CASSPTGEGRSYEQYF.

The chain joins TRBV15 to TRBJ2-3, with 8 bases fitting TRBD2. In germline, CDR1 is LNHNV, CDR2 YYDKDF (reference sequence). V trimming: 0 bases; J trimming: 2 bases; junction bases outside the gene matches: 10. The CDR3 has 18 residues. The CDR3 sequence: CATSRDSSGGLSTDTQYF. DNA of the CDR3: TGTGCCACCAGCAGAGATTCGAGCGGGGGCCTCTCCACAGATACGCAGTATTTT.

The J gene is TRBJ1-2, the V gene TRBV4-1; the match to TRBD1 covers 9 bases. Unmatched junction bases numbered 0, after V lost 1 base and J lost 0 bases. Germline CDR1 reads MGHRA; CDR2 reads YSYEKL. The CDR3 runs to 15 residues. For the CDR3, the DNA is TGCGCCAGCAGCCAAGGGGACAGGGCTAACTATGGCTACACCTTC. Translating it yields CASSQGDRANYGYTF.

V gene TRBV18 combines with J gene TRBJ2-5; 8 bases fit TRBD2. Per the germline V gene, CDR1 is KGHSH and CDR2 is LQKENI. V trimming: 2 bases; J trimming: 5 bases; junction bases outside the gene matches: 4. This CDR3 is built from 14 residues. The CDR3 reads CASSPRTSRETQYF. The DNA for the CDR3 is TGTGCCAGCTCACCAAGGACTAGCCGGGAGACCCAGTACTTC.

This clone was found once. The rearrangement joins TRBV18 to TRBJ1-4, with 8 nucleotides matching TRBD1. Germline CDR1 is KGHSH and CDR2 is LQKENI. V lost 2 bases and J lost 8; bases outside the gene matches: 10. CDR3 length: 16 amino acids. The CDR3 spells CASSPKGGQGGEKLFF. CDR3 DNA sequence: TGTGCCAGCTCACCAAAGGGCGGACAGGGCGGCGAAAAACTGTTTTTT.

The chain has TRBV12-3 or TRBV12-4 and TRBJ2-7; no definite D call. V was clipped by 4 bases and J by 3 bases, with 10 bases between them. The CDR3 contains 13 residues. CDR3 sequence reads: CASSSGFYYEQYF. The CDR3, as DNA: TGTGCCAGCAGTTCAGGATTCTACTACGAGCAGTACTTC.